Listed below are T cell receptor beta chains from one sample, sequenced in a study of technical replicates of blood from several donors. Measured with immunoSEQ multiplex PCR; TCRdb has only the in-frame clones, and not every one. This sample has some 31,000 clones, with roughly 92% found just once. The sample consisted of PBMCs. These receptors all stem from a human donor in good health. Some clones in this sample may be carry-over from other donors' samples. Both conserved end residues are part of each CDR3. The order of the fields is J gene, D gene, clone size, V gene, CDR3 protein, CDR3 DNA. A D gene is named only where the DNA matches it firmly. Only some rows state a clone size, as once, few, many or a class for expanded clones.

TRBJ2-5 TRBD2 - TRBV18 CASSHQMGLVGEETQYF TGTGCCAGCTCCCACCAGATGGGACTAGTAGGGGAAGAGACCCAGTACTTC
TRBJ2-2 - - TRBV7-3 CASSRGNSAGELFF TGTGCCAGCAGCCGGGGAAATTCCGCCGGGGAGCTGTTTTTT
TRBJ1-3 - - TRBV4-3 CASSQAAGEAGNTIYF TGCGCCAGCAGCCAAGCGGCAGGGGAAGCTGGAAACACCATATATTTT
TRBJ2-1 TRBD2 large TRBV6-5 CASSPTGTSRNEQFF TGTGCCAGCAGCCCGACCGGGACTAGCCGCAATGAGCAGTTCTTC
TRBJ2-5 - - TRBV5-6 CASSWGQTQYF TGTGCCAGCAGCTGGGGGCAGACCCAGTACTTC
TRBJ1-3 - - TRBV4-3 CASSQDTGGNTIYF TGCGCCAGCAGCCAAGATACAGGTGGAAACACCATATATTTT
TRBJ2-6 - - TRBV5-1 CASSHGSGAGANVLTF TGCGCCAGCAGCCACGGGTCGGGGGCTGGGGCCAACGTCCTGACTTTC
TRBJ2-7 - - TRBV4-1 CASSQAEQAYEQYF TGCGCCAGCAGCCAGGCCGAGCAGGCCTACGAGCAGTACTTC
TRBJ2-1 TRBD2 - TRBV7-8 CASSQGGLAGPLGNEQFF TGTGCCAGCAGCCAAGGGGGACTAGCGGGGCCCCTGGGGAATGAGCAGTTCTTC
TRBJ1-3 - - TRBV20-1 CSAGGGNTIYF TGCAGTGCAGGAGGGGGAAACACCATATATTTT
TRBJ2-7 TRBD2 - TRBV18 CASSPDSGRSYEQYF TGTGCCAGCTCACCGGATAGCGGGAGATCCTACGAGCAGTACTTC
TRBJ1-5 - - TRBV10-3 CAISVGQESNQPQHF TGTGCCATCAGTGTGGGGCAGGAAAGCAATCAGCCCCAGCATTTT
TRBJ2-7 TRBD1 - TRBV29-1 CSVWRQGAIHEQYF TGCAGCGTTTGGAGACAGGGGGCTATCCACGAGCAGTACTTC
TRBJ2-3 TRBD2 - TRBV13 CASSLGGLVKSDTQYF TGTGCCAGCAGCTTGGGGGGACTAGTGAAATCAGATACGCAGTATTTT
TRBJ2-1 - - TRBV6-6 CASSYSSYNEQFF TGTGCCAGCAGTTATAGCTCCTACAATGAGCAGTTCTTC
TRBJ2-1 TRBD2 - TRBV27 CASSLAGGGYNEQFF TGTGCCAGCAGTTTAGCGGGAGGGGGCTACAATGAGCAGTTCTTC
TRBJ2-1 TRBD2 - TRBV9 CASSVTGGGLSYNEQFF TGTGCCAGCAGCGTAACTGGCGGGGGTCTCTCCTACAATGAGCAGTTCTTC